Sequencing of this T cell receptor beta chain was carried out in a study of blood T cell repertoires in COVID-19. Study background: Samples of COVID-19 (acute and convalescent) were obtained from the United States, Italy and Spain.

Trimming removed 4 bases from V and 2 bases from J; junction bases left unmatched: 4. The CDR3 is made up of 14 amino acids. Germline assignment: CDR1 MDHEN and CDR2 SYDVKM. Repertoires were generated with immunoSEQ multiplex PCR, while TCRdb's copy carries only in-frame clones and drops some. The table shows 300,000 to 400,000 clones, with about nine tenths occurring only once. The source is a woman aged 70-85 years with COVID-19, enrolled during active disease. Sequenced sample: peripheral blood. V is TRBV28 and J is TRBJ2-5; 7 positions match TRBD2. CDR3 coding DNA: TGTGCCAGCAGTTCGGGGGGATGGCAAGAGACCCAGTACTTC. It is translated as CASSSGGWQETQYF.